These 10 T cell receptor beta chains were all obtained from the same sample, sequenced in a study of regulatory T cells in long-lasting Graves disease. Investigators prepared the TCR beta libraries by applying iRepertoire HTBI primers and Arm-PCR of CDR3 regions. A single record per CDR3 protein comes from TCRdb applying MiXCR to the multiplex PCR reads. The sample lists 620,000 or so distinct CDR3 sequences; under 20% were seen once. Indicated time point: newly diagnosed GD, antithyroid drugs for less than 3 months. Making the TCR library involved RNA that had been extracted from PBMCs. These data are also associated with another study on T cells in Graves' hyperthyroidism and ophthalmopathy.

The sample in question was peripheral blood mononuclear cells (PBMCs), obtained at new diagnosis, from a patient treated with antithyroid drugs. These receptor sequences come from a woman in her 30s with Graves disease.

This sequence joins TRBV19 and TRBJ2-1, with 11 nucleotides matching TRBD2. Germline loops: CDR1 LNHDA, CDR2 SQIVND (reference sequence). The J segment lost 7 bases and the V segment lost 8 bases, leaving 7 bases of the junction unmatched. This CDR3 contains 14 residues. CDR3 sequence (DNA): TGTGCCAGTCGACCGGGACTAGCGGTAAATGAGCAGTTCTTC. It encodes CASRPGLAVNEQFF.

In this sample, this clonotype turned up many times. CDR3 sequence: CASSSRTGGGYTF. Written as DNA, the CDR3 is TGCGCCAGCAGCTCCCGGACAGGTGGTGGCTACACCTTC. The rearrangement joins TRBV5-1 to TRBJ1-2, with 7 bases identical to TRBD1. CDR3 size: 13 residues. With V trimmed by 3 bases and J by 7 bases, 6 bases remained unmatched. Germline CDR1 is SGHRS and CDR2 is YFSETQ. The full variable domain, completed using reference TRBV5-1 and TRBJ1-2, is KAGVTQTPRYLIKTRGQQVTLSCSPISGHRSVSWYQQTPGQGLQFLFEYFSETQRNKGNFPGRFSGRQFSNSRSEMNVSTLELGDSALYLCASSSRTGGGYTFGSGTRLTVV.

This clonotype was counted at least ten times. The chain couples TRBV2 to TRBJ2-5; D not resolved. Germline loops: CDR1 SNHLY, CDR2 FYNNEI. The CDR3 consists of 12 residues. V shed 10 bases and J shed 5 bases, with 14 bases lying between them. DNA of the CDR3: TGTGCCACCGGGCTACGAGTGGAGACCCAGTACTTC. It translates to CATGLRVETQYF.

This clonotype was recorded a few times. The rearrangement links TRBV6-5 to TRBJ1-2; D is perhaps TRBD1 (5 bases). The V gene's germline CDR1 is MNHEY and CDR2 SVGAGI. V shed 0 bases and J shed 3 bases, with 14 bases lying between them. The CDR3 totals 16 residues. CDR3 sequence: CASSYSRSGGDYGYTF. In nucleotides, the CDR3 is TGTGCCAGCAGTTACTCGAGGTCCGGGGGAGACTATGGCTACACCTTC.

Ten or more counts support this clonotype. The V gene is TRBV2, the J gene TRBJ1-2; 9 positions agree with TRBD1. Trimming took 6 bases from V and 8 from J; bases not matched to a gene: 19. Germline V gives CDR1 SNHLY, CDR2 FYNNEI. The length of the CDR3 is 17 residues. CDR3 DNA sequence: TGTGCCAGCAGCCTTGACTACGCCGGGACAGGGCGGCGCGGCTACACCTTC. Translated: CASSLDYAGTGRRGYTF.

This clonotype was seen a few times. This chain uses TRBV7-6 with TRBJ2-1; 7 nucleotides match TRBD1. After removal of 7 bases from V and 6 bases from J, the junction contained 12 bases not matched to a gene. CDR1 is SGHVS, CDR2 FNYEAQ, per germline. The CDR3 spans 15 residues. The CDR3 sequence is CASTSNLAGGNEQFF. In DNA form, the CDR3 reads TGTGCCAGCACCTCCAACCTGGCAGGGGGCAATGAGCAGTTCTTC.

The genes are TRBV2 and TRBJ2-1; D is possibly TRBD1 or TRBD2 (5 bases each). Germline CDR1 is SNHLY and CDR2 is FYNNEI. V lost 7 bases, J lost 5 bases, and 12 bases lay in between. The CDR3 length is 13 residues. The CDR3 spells CASKTDYHNEQFF. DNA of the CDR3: TGTGCCAGCAAGACAGACTACCACAATGAGCAGTTCTTC.

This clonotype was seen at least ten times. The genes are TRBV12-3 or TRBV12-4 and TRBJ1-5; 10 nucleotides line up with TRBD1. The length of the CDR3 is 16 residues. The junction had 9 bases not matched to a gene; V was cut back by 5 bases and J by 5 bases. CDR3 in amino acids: CASSLYTGTGDQPQHF. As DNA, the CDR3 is TGTGCCAGCAGTCTATACACCGGGACAGGGGATCAGCCCCAGCATTTT.

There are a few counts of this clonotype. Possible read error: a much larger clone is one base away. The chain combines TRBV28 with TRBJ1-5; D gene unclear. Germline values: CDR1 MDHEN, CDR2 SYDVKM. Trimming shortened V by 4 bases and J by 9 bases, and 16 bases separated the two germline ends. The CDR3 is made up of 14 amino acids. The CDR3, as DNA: TGTGCCAGCAGTTACCCCAACACGGATCGGCCCCAGCATTTT. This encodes CASSYPNTDRPQHF.

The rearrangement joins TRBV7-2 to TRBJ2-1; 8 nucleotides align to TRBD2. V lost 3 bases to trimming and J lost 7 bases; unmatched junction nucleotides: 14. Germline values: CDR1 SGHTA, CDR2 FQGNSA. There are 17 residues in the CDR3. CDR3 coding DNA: TGTGCCAGCAGCTTTAAACCCGGACTAGCCGAGGTGAATGAGCAGTTCTTC. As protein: CASSFKPGLAEVNEQFF.